This T cell receptor beta chain emerged from a study of T cell responses to AZD1222 COVID-19 vaccine. To note about this clone: Its cognate antigen is unknown.

Study-wide results and limits: Of the AZD1222 recipients, only 6 or 7 were seropositive at baseline. Females outnumbered males among donors, who were mostly white British; clonal diversity was possibly underestimated. Close to half of all spike-specific TCRs reportedly target regions of the variants that are unmutated. Recipients of two AZD1222 doses showed rising Spike-specific TCR breadth and depth.

The CDR3 length is 17 residues. The V gene's germline CDR1 is SNHLY and CDR2 FYNNEI. Trimming took 7 bases from V and 4 from J, leaving 26 bases between them. The assay was immunoSEQ multiplex PCR, and TCRdb's table has in-frame clones only and misses some. The sample contains around 150,000 clones, around 88% of which appear only once. The source is an adult in good health. This sequence joins TRBV2 and TRBJ2-7; TRBD1 or TRBD2 may be the D gene (5 bases each). The source was peripheral blood, collected on day 0 of MenACWY control vaccination. CDR3 sequence reads: CASMRGRYSKTLYEQYF. CDR3 nucleotide sequence: TGTGCCAGCATGAGGGGACGCTACAGTAAAACATTGTACGAGCAGTACTTC. Full variable domain (remainder filled in from reference TRBV2 and TRBJ2-7): EPEVTQTPSHQVTQMGQEVILRCVPISNHLYFYWYRQILGQKVEFLVSFYNNEISEKSEIFDDQFSVERPDGSNFTLKIRSTKLEDSAMYFCASMRGRYSKTLYEQYFGPGTRLTVT.